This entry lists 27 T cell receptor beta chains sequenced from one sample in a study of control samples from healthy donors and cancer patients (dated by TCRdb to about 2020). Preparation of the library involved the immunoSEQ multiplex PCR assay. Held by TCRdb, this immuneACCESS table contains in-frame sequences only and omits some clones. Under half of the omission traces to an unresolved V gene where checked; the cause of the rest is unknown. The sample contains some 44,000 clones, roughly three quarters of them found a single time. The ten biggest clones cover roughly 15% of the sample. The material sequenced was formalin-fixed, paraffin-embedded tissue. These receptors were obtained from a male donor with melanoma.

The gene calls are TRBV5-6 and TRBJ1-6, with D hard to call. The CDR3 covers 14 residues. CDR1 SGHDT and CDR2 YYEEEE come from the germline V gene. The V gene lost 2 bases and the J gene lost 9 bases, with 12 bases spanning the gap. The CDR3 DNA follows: TGTGCCAGCAGCTTTCGCGCCTTTGGTTCACCCCTCCACTTT. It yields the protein CASSFRAFGSPLHF.

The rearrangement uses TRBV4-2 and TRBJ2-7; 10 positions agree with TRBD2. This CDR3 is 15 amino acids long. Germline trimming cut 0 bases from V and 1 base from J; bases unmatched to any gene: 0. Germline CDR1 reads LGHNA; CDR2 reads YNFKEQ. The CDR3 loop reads CASSQELAGSYEQYF. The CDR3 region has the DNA TGTGCCAGCAGCCAAGAACTAGCGGGATCCTACGAGCAGTACTTC.

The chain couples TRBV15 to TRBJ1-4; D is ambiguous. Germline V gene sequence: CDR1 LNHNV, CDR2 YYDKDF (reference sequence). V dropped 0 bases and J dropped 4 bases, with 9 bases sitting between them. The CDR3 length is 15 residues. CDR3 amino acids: CATSRDLGINEKLFF. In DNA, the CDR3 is TGTGCCACCAGCAGAGATCTGGGCATTAATGAAAAACTGTTTTTT.

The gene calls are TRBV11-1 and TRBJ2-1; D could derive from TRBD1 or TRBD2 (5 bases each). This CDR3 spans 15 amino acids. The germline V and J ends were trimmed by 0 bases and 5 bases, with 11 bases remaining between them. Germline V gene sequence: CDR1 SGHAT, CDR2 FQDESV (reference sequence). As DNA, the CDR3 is TGTGCCAGCAGCTTAGCGGGGGAGCCTCACAATGAGCAGTTCTTC. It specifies CASSLAGEPHNEQFF.

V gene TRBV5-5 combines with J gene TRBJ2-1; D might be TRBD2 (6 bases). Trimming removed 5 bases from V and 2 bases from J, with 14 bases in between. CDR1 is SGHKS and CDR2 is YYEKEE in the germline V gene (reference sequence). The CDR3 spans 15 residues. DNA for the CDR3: TGTGCCAGCAGGCCCTGGGACTCCGCCTACAATGAGCAGTTCTTC. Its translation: CASRPWDSAYNEQFF.

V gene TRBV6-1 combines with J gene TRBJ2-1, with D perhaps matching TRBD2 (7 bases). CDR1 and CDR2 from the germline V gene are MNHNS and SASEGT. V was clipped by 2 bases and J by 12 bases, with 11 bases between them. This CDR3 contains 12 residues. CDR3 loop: CASSERGGGQFF. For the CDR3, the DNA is TGTGCCAGCAGTGAAAGGGGGGGAGGGCAGTTCTTC.

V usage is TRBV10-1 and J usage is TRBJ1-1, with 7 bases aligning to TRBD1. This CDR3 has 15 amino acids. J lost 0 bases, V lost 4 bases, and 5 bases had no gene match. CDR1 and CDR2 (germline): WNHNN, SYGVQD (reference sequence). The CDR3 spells CASSGTQGMNTEAFF. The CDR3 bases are TGCGCCAGCAGTGGAACACAGGGGATGAACACTGAAGCTTTCTTT.

CDR3 in amino acids: CASSLVSGQPQHF. The CDR3 nucleotides read TGTGCCAGCAGCCTGGTAAGCGGCCAGCCCCAGCATTTT. The chain links TRBV9 to TRBJ1-5; D not resolved. Germline CDR1 is SGDLS and CDR2 is YYNGEE. Trimming took off 4 bases at V and 7 bases at J, with 12 bases between the two ends. The CDR3 is made up of 13 amino acids.

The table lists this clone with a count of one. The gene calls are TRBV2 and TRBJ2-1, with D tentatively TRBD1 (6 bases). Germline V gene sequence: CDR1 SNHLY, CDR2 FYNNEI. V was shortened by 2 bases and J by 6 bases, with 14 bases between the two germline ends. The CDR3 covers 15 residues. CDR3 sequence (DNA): TGTGCCAGCAGTGAAACTAGGGGGTTGAGCAATGAGCAGTTCTTC. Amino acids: CASSETRGLSNEQFF.

The CDR3: CAWRGVGHYGYTF. The CDR3 nucleotides read TGTGCCTGGAGAGGGGTAGGGCACTATGGCTACACCTTC. V is TRBV30 and J is TRBJ1-2, with TRBD1 as a possible D gene (5 bases). The CDR3 covers 13 residues. V was cut by 3 bases and J by 3 bases, with 11 bases left in between. The germline gives CDR1 GTSNPN, CDR2 SVGIG (reference sequence).

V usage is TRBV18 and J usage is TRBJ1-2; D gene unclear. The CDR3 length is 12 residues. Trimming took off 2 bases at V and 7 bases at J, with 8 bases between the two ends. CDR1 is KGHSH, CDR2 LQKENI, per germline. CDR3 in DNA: TGTGCCAGCTCACCAGAGCACCTTGGCTACACCTTC. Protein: CASSPEHLGYTF. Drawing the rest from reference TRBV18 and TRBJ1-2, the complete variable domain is NAGVMQNPRHLVRRRGQEARLRCSPMKGHSHVYWYRQLPEEGLKFMVYLQKENIIDESGMPKERFSAEFPKEGPSILRIQQVVRGDSAAYFCASSPEHLGYTFGSGTRLTVV.

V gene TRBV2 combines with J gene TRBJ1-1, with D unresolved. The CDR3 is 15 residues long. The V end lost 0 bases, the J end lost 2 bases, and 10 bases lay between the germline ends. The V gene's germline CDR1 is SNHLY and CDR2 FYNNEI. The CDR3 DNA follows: TGTGCCAGCAGTGAAGCGCGGGTCAGAAACACTGAAGCTTTCTTT. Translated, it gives CASSEARVRNTEAFF.

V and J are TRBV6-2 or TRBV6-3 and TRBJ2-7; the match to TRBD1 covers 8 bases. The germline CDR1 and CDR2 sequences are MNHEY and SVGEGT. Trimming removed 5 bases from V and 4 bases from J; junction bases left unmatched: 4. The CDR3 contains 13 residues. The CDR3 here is CASSRDRFYEQYF. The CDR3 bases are TGTGCCAGCAGTCGGGACAGGTTTTACGAGCAGTACTTC.

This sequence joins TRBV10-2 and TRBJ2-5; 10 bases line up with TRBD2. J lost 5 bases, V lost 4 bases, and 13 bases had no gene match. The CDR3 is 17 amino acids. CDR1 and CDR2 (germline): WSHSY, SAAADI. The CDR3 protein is CASSGGLELAGLETQYF. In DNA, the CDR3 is TGCGCCAGCAGTGGGGGGTTGGAACTAGCGGGATTGGAGACCCAGTACTTC.

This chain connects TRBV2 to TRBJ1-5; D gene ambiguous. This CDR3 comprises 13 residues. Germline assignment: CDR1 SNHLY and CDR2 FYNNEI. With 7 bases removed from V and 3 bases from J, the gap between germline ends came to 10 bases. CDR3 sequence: CASKRDHNQPQHF. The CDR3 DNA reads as TGTGCCAGCAAGCGAGACCACAATCAGCCCCAGCATTTT.

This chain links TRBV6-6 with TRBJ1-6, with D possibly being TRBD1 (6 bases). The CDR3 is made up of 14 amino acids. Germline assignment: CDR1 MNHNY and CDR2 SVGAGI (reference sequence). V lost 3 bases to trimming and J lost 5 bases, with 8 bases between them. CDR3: CASSYQGNNSPLHF. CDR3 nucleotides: TGTGCCAGCAGTTATCAGGGGAATAATTCACCCCTCCACTTT.

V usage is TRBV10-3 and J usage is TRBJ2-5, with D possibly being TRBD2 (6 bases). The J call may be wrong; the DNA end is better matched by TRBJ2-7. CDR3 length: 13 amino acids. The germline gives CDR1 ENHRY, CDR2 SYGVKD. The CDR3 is CAISGFGSYEQYF. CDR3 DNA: TGTGCCATCAGTGGTTTCGGGAGCTACGAGCAGTACTTC.

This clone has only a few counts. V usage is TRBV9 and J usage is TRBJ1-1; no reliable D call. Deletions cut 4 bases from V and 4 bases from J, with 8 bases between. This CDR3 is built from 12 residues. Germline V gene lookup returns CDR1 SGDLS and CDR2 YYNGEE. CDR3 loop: CASSPGFTEAFF. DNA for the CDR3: TGTGCCAGCAGCCCGGGGTTCACTGAAGCTTTCTTT.

The CDR3 here is CASSLARQGFDYGYTF. In DNA form, the CDR3 reads TGTGCCAGCAGCTTAGCCCGTCAGGGGTTCGACTATGGCTACACCTTC. The V gene is TRBV7-9, the J gene TRBJ1-2; tentative D call: TRBD1 (6 bases). This CDR3 comprises 16 residues. Trimming took 0 bases from V and 3 from J, leaving 14 bases between them. Germline assignment: CDR1 SEHNR and CDR2 FQNEAQ (reference sequence).

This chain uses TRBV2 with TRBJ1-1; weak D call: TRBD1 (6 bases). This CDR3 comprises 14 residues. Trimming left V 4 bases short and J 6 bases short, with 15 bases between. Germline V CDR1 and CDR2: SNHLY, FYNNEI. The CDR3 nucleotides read TGTGCCAGCAGTGTGGGGGCCCGGGGATCTGAAGCTTTCTTT. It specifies CASSVGARGSEAFF.

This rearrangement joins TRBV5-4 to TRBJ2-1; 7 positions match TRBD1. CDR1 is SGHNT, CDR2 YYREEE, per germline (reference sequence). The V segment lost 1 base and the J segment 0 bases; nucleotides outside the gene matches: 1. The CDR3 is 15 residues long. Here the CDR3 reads CASSLSGGSYNEQFF. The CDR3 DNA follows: TGTGCCAGCAGCTTGTCAGGGGGCTCCTACAATGAGCAGTTCTTC.

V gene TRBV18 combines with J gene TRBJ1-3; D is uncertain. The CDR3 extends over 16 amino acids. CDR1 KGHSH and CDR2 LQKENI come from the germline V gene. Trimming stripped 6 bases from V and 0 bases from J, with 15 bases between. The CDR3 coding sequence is TGTGCCAGCTCGGATCAGGTGGCGGACTCTGGAAACACCATATATTTT. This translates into CASSDQVADSGNTIYF.

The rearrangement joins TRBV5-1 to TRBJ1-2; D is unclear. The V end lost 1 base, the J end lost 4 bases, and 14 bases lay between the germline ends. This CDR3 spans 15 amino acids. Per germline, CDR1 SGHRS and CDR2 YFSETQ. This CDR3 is CASSLIATASYGYTF. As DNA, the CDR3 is TGCGCCAGCAGCTTGATAGCTACAGCTTCCTATGGCTACACCTTC. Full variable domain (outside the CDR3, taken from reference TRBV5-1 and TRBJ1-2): KAGVTQTPRYLIKTRGQQVTLSCSPISGHRSVSWYQQTPGQGLQFLFEYFSETQRNKGNFPGRFSGRQFSNSRSEMNVSTLELGDSALYLCASSLIATASYGYTFGSGTRLTVV.

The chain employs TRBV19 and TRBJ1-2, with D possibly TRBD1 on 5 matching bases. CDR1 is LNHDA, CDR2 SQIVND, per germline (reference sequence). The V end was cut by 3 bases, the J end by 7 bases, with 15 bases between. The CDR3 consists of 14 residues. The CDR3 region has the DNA TGTGCCAGTAGTATCATGCAGGGAGGTCTTGGCTACACCTTC. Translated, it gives CASSIMQGGLGYTF.

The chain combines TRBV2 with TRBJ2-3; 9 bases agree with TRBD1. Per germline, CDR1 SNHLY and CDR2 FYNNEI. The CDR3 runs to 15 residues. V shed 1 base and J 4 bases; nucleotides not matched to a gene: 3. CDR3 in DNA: TGTGCCAGCAGTGAAGGGGACAGGGATGCAGATACGCAGTATTTT. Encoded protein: CASSEGDRDADTQYF. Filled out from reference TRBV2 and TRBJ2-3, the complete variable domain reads EPEVTQTPSHQVTQMGQEVILRCVPISNHLYFYWYRQILGQKVEFLVSFYNNEISEKSEIFDDQFSVERPDGSNFTLKIRSTKLEDSAMYFCASSEGDRDADTQYFGPGTRLTVL.

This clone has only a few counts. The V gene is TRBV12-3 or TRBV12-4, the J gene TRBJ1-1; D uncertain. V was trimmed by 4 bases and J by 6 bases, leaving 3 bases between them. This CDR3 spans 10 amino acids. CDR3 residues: CASSSAEAFF. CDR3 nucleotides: TGTGCCAGCAGTTCTGCTGAAGCTTTCTTT.

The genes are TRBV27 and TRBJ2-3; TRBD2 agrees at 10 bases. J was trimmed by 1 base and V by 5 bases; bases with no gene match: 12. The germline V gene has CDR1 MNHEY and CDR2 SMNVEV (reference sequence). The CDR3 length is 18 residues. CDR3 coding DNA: TGTGCCAGCAGTACATACCAGGCCGGGACTAGCGGCACAGATACGCAGTATTTT. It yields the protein CASSTYQAGTSGTDTQYF.